These T cell receptor beta chains were read from a single sample in a study of cytomegalovirus exposure and HLA in healthy donors. Generated by immunoSEQ multiplex PCR, the TCRdb table keeps only in-frame clones and is missing some. The sample contains 150,000 to 200,000 clones, about 81% of which appear only once. Specimen: PBMCs. The receptors derive from a woman in her 30s in good health and CMV-seronegative. CDR3s include the opening cysteine and the closing phenylalanine or tryptophan. The D gene is left open where the match is weak. Clone sizes are given selectively: once, few, many, or a class where the clone is expanded.

j_call | clone_size | v_call | d_call | cdr3_length | cdr3_nt | cdr3_aa
TRBJ1-2 | . | TRBV6-6 | TRBD1 | 16 | TGTGCCAGCAGTCGGGACAGGGGGCTTTCTATATCTGGCTACACCTTC | CASSRDRGLSISGYTF
TRBJ2-7 | . | TRBV5-1 | TRBD2 | 15 | TGCGCCAGCAGCTGGACTAGCGGGGTCACCTACGAGCAGTACTTC | CASSWTSGVTYEQYF
TRBJ2-2 | . | TRBV2 | . | 12 | TGTGCCAGTCAGGGAGGCCCGGGGGAGCTGTTTTTT | CASQGGPGELFF
TRBJ2-1 | . | TRBV5-1 | TRBD2 | 17 | TGCGCCAGCAGCTGGACTAGCGGGAGCCCTCGAGGCGGTGAGCAGTTCTTC | CASSWTSGSPRGGEQFF
TRBJ1-5 | . | TRBV5-6 | . | 13 | TGTGCCAGCAGCTTGGGGGGGCTCGAGGCCCAGCATTTT | CASSLGGLEAQHF
TRBJ1-4 | . | TRBV6-1 | . | 15 | TGTGCCAGCAGTGGGGGGGGAGGGGGTAATGAAAAACTGTTTTTT | CASSGGGGGNEKLFF
TRBJ1-1 | . | TRBV5-1 | . | 15 | TGCGCCAGCAGCCCAAGATGGGGGGTAGACACTGAAGCTTTCTTT | CASSPRWGVDTEAFF
TRBJ2-1 | . | TRBV5-1 | . | 15 | TGCGCCAGCAGCTTGGTGGGAGAAACCTACAATGAGCAGTTCTTC | CASSLVGETYNEQFF
TRBJ1-2 | few | TRBV27 | TRBD1 | 14 | TGTGCCAGCAGTTCCCGGACAGGGGGCATGGGCTACACCTTC | CASSSRTGGMGYTF
TRBJ2-7 | . | TRBV5-6 | . | 13 | TGTGCCAGCAGCCCCCCTGGCGGGTACGAGCAGTACTTC | CASSPPGGYEQYF
TRBJ2-7 | . | TRBV5-1 | TRBD2 | 18 | TGCGCCAGCAGCCCAGGGACTAGCGGGAGGCAAAGCTCCTACGAGCAGTACTTC | CASSPGTSGRQSSYEQYF
TRBJ2-7 | . | TRBV18 | TRBD1 | 16 | TGTGCCAGCTCACCACCGATTACACAGGGGCTCCCCGAGCAGTACTTC | CASSPPITQGLPEQYF
TRBJ2-3 | once | TRBV4-2 | TRBD2 | 19 | TGTGCCAGCAGCCAAGGACTAGCGGGAGGGCCCTCTAACACAGATACGCAGTATTTT | CASSQGLAGGPSNTDTQYF
TRBJ1-2 | . | TRBV19 | . | 15 | TGTGCCAGTAGTATAGGGACAGCTGCTAACTATGGCTACACCTTC | CASSIGTAANYGYTF
TRBJ2-3 | . | TRBV5-1 | TRBD2 | 18 | TGCGCCAGCAGCGAGCCGACTAGCGGGTCCCAAACCACAGATACGCAGTATTTT | CASSEPTSGSQTTDTQYF
TRBJ1-2 | . | TRBV5-1 | TRBD1 | 14 | TGCGCCAGCAGCATGGGACAGGGGGGTGACGGCTACACCTTC | CASSMGQGGDGYTF
TRBJ1-6 | . | TRBV19 | . | 14 | TGTGCCAGTAGCGACAGTCGCTATAATTCACCCCTCCACTTT | CASSDSRYNSPLHF
TRBJ2-7 | . | TRBV15 | TRBD1 | 14 | TGTGCCACCAGCACAAGGGACAGTTTCTACGAGCAGTACTTC | CATSTRDSFYEQYF
TRBJ2-7 | . | TRBV4-1 | . | 16 | TGCGCCAGCAGCCAAGTTGCGTTCAGGGCCCTTGATGAGCAGTACTTC | CASSQVAFRALDEQYF
TRBJ2-3 | once | TRBV27 | TRBD1 | 14 | TGTGCCAGCAGTCCTTACGCAGGACAGGGAACGCAGTATTTT | CASSPYAGQGTQYF
TRBJ1-2 | . | TRBV18 | . | 14 | TGTGCCAGCTCACCTCCACAGGGACGTCGGGGCTACACCTTC | CASSPPQGRRGYTF
TRBJ1-2 | . | TRBV7-8 | . | 14 | TGTGCCAGAGCTAGGCAGGGGCTTAACTATGGCTACACCTTC | CARARQGLNYGYTF
TRBJ2-1 | few | TRBV2 | TRBD1 | 16 | TGTGCCAGCAGACAATTTGACAGGGGGCTCGACAATGAGCAGTTCTTC | CASRQFDRGLDNEQFF
TRBJ1-2 | . | TRBV5-1 | . | 13 | TGCGCCAGCAGCTTGGACGGGGTGGATGGCTACACCTTC | CASSLDGVDGYTF
TRBJ1-2 | . | TRBV29-1 | TRBD1 | 15 | TGCAGCGTTTTGAGGGGACAGGGGGTTTTCTATGGCTACACCTTC | CSVLRGQGVFYGYTF
TRBJ2-7 | . | TRBV7-9 | . | 14 | TGTGCCAGCAGCTTTGGGCAGCCAGCCTACGAGCAGTACTTC | CASSFGQPAYEQYF
TRBJ2-5 | . | TRBV5-1 | . | 13 | TGCGCCAGCAATCCGGGCAGGGAAGAGACCCAGTACTTC | CASNPGREETQYF
TRBJ1-2 | . | TRBV14 | . | 13 | TGTGCCAGCAGGGCAGGGGCTAACTATGGCTACACCTTC | CASRAGANYGYTF
TRBJ2-3 | . | TRBV27 | TRBD2 | 15 | TGTGCCAGCAGTTTGTCTAGCGGGCGGACAGATACGCAGTATTTT | CASSLSSGRTDTQYF
TRBJ1-1 | few | TRBV25-1 | . | 15 | TGTGCCAGCAGGGGAGGCGGGATGATGAACACTGAAGCTTTCTTT | CASRGGGMMNTEAFF
TRBJ1-6 | . | TRBV5-1 | . | 13 | TGCGCCAGCAGCTCCCCAGGGAATTCACCCCTCCACTTT | CASSSPGNSPLHF
TRBJ2-1 | . | TRBV10-2 | . | 14 | TGCGCCAGCAGTGTTCGAGGAACCTACAATGAGCAGTTCTTC | CASSVRGTYNEQFF
TRBJ2-5 | . | TRBV4-2 | TRBD2 | 14 | TGTGCCAGCAGCCAAGATCGGGGGGGAGAGACCCAGTACTTC | CASSQDRGGETQYF
TRBJ1-2 | few | TRBV7-2 | . | 13 | TGTGCCAGCAGCCAGGCAGGGATCTATGGCTACACCTTC | CASSQAGIYGYTF
TRBJ1-1 | . | TRBV28 | TRBD1 | 17 | TGTGCCAGCAGTTACGGCACCGGGACAGGGTTGAACACTGAAGCTTTCTTT | CASSYGTGTGLNTEAFF
TRBJ2-4 | . | TRBV29-1 | . | 15 | TGCAGCGTTGTCGATCGGGAACATACAAAAAACATTCAGTACTTC | CSVVDREHTKNIQYF
TRBJ1-2 | . | TRBV10-3 | . | 13 | TGTGCCACCCGACAGGAGACCTACTATGGCTACACCTTC | CATRQETYYGYTF
TRBJ2-2 | . | TRBV4-2 | . | 16 | TGTGCCAGCAGCCAAAGAGCGGCGGGGATTACCGGGGAGCTGTTTTTT | CASSQRAAGITGELFF
TRBJ2-5 | . | TRBV9 | TRBD2 | 17 | TGTGCCAGCAGCGCAGCACCACTAGCGGGGGGGGAAGGGACCCAGTACTTC | CASSAAPLAGGEGTQYF
TRBJ1-1 | . | TRBV9 | . | 16 | TGTGCCAGCAGCGTAGCTACGGGGAAGATGAACACTGAAGCTTTCTTT | CASSVATGKMNTEAFF
TRBJ2-7 | . | TRBV28 | TRBD1 | 15 | TGTGCCAGCAGTCGACAGGGGGCTCTTCCCTACGAGCAGTACTTC | CASSRQGALPYEQYF
TRBJ2-1 | once | TRBV29-1 | TRBD2 | 14 | TGCAGCGTTGAGGTACTAGCGGGAGTCGGTGAGCAGTTCTTC | CSVEVLAGVGEQFF
TRBJ2-7 | . | TRBV30 | TRBD1 | 15 | TGTGCCTGGAGTGTAGGGACAGGGTTTGCCTACGAGCAGTACTTC | CAWSVGTGFAYEQYF
TRBJ1-5 | . | TRBV14 | TRBD1 | 13 | TGTGCCAGCAGCCTGGACAGGGGACAGCCCCAGCATTTT | CASSLDRGQPQHF
TRBJ1-6 | . | TRBV18 | . | 14 | TGTGCCAGCTCCTTGAGCGAGATGGATTCACCCCTCCACTTT | CASSLSEMDSPLHF
TRBJ2-7 | . | TRBV19 | . | 14 | TGTGCCAGTAGTACCCCAGACCGGAGCTACGAGCAGTACTTC | CASSTPDRSYEQYF
TRBJ1-6 | . | TRBV27 | . | 17 | TGTGCCAGCAGTTTTGTAGGGAGGGGCTCCTATAATTCACCCCTCCACTTT | CASSFVGRGSYNSPLHF
TRBJ1-1 | . | TRBV7-3 | . | 15 | TGTGCCAGCAGCTCCAAAGGGCAGGGGTGGACTGAAGCTTTCTTT | CASSSKGQGWTEAFF